Listed here is a single T cell receptor (beta chain). What it binds is unknown. PCR involved 60 Vbeta and 13 Jbeta primers. This table comes from immunoSEQ multiplex PCR, and its TCRdb copy is limited to in-frame clones, with some not included. Of 75,000 to 100,000 clones in the sample, around 64% were seen once. Germline loops: CDR1 MGHRA, CDR2 YSYEKL. The CDR3 runs 17 residues. Trimming removed 4 bases from V and 6 bases from J, with 23 bases in between. The data were obtained in a study of cytomegalovirus exposure and HLA in healthy donors. Study results and limitations: Reports showed the classifier diagnosing cytomegalovirus status with high specificity and sensitivity.

This clonotype was sampled from a man in his 60s in good health and CMV-seronegative. V and J are TRBV4-1 and TRBJ2-3; D is unclear. The specimen was PBMCs. CDR3 in amino acids: CASSRQGGSLGGDTQYF. CDR3 coding DNA: TGCGCCAGCAGCCGCCAAGGTGGCTCCCTAGGTGGCGATACGCAGTATTTT.